These 12 T cell receptor beta chains share one sample of origin, sequenced in a study of blood T cells in healthy people across ages. Sample-barcoded 5' priming and a J-beta primer mix drove a second PCR of 7 to 11 cycles. In TCRdb, the 5' RACE reads were re-called with MiXCR into one record per CDR3 protein. The sample lists over a million distinct CDR3 sequences, roughly 45% occurring once. The sample taken for sequencing was blood. Receptors were obtained from a woman aged 55-75 years in good health.

This clonotype was detected a few times. CDR3 sequence: CASSQERLADLYNEQFF. In DNA form, the CDR3 reads TGTGCCAGCAGCCAAGAAAGACTAGCGGACTTATACAATGAGCAGTTCTTC. The chain links TRBV3-1 to TRBJ2-1; 9 nucleotides agree with TRBD2. Germline CDR1 reads LGHDT; CDR2 reads YNNKEL (reference sequence). V lost 0 bases and J lost 4; bases outside the gene matches: 7. The CDR3 is 17 residues long.

CDR3 region: CATSRDGDGSYEQYF. In DNA, the CDR3 is TGTGCCACCAGCAGAGATGGGGACGGGTCCTACGAGCAGTACTTC. The chain couples TRBV15 to TRBJ2-7; tentatively, D is TRBD1 or TRBD2 (5 bases each). Trimming removed 0 bases from V and 1 base from J, with 10 bases in between. The CDR3 contains 15 residues. Germline CDR1 LNHNV, CDR2 YYDKDF (reference sequence).

The J gene is TRBJ2-7, the V gene TRBV9; D is perhaps TRBD1 (6 bases). The CDR3 sequence is 14 residues long. Germline CDR1 is SGDLS and CDR2 is YYNGEE. Trimming pared 1 base from V and 5 bases from J, leaving 13 bases between. The CDR3 loop reads CASSVRGGSDEQYF. CDR3 nucleotide sequence: TGTGCCAGCAGCGTAAGAGGGGGTTCGGACGAGCAGTACTTC. The full variable domain, completed using reference TRBV9 and TRBJ2-7, is DSGVTQTPKHLITATGQRVTLRCSPRSGDLSVYWYQQSLDQGLQFLIQYYNGEERAKGNILERFSAQQFPDLHSELNLSSLELGDSALYFCASSVRGGSDEQYFGPGTRLTVT.

In its sample, this clonotype was seen many times. The gene calls are TRBV11-2 and TRBJ2-3; D perhaps matches TRBD2 (6 bases). Germline CDR1 reads SGHAT; CDR2 reads FQNNGV. V dropped 1 base and J dropped 2 bases, with 10 bases sitting between them. CDR3 length equals 15 residues. The CDR3 is CASSLAGTLTDTQYF. The CDR3 DNA reads as TGTGCCAGCAGCTTAGCAGGGACTCTCACAGATACGCAGTATTTT.

The chain couples TRBV7-2 to TRBJ2-7; weak D call: TRBD1 (7 bases). V shed 5 bases and J shed 9 bases, with 14 bases lying between them. The CDR3 runs 12 residues. Germline CDR1 and CDR2: SGHTA and FQGNSA. The CDR3 sequence: CASSGGTAGQYF. DNA of the CDR3: TGTGCCAGCAGCGGAGGGACAGCGGGGCAGTACTTC.

The chain recombines TRBV18 with TRBJ2-7, with 7 bases that match TRBD1. V shed 6 bases and J 3 bases; nucleotides not matched to a gene: 11. The CDR3 consists of 15 residues. Germline V gene lookup returns CDR1 KGHSH and CDR2 LQKENI. CDR3 bases: TGTGCCAGCTCCCAAGAAGGGGGCTACGGCTACGAGCAGTACTTC. This encodes CASSQEGGYGYEQYF.

This clonotype showed up just a few times. CDR3 sequence: CASSDTDIPVPYEQYF. DNA of the CDR3: TGCGCCAGCAGCGACACCGATATTCCGGTCCCCTACGAGCAGTACTTC. The rearrangement uses TRBV5-1 and TRBJ2-7; no reliable D call. The CDR3 extends over 16 amino acids. Germline V gene sequence: CDR1 SGHRS, CDR2 YFSETQ. V lost 4 bases and J 2 bases, leaving 19 bases between the germline ends.

J is TRBJ1-1 and V is TRBV6-4, with D maybe TRBD1 (6 bases). V was trimmed by 3 bases and J by 1 base, leaving 12 bases between them. The germline V gene has CDR1 MRHNA and CDR2 SNTAGT. The CDR3 is 15 amino acids. The CDR3 reads CASSETTGSNTEAFF. CDR3 nucleotides: TGTGCCAGCAGTGAGACGACAGGATCGAACACTGAAGCTTTCTTT.

This clonotype was seen many times. The chain uses TRBV9 and TRBJ2-3, with a weak D call TRBD1 (6 bases). The CDR3 extends over 14 amino acids. Trimming cost V 0 bases and J 4 bases, with 9 bases left between them. Germline CDR1 and CDR2: SGDLS and YYNGEE. The CDR3 sequence: CASSVVGAADTQYF. The CDR3 coding sequence is TGTGCCAGCAGCGTAGTGGGGGCGGCAGATACGCAGTATTTT.

The chain joins TRBV21-1 to TRBJ2-3; the D segment call TRBD1 is taken from the table without a DNA check. TRBV21-1 is tagged as a pseudogene. The CDR3 length is 16 residues. The CDR3 spells CASSKVTGQYTDTQYF. In DNA, the CDR3 is TGTGCCAGCAGCAAAGTTACGGGACAGTACACAGATACGCAGTATTTT.

This sequence joins TRBV29-1 and TRBJ2-1, with 11 bases fitting TRBD2. The CDR3 is made up of 17 amino acids. Unmatched junction bases numbered 17, after V lost 4 bases and J lost 9 bases. CDR1 and CDR2 (germline): SQVTM, ANQGSEA. CDR3: CSVGPLAGGLLGGEQFF. DNA of the CDR3: TGCAGCGTTGGTCCCCTAGCGGGAGGATTATTAGGCGGTGAGCAGTTCTTC.

The chain combines TRBV5-1 with TRBJ2-3, with 10 bases matching TRBD2. Germline CDR1 is SGHRS and CDR2 is YFSETQ. The CDR3 length is 16 residues. V trimming: 4 bases; J trimming: 3 bases; junction bases outside the gene matches: 8. CDR3 nucleotide sequence: TGCGCCAGCAGCCGGAAAGCGGGAGGGGGTACAGATACGCAGTATTTT. It translates to CASSRKAGGGTDTQYF.